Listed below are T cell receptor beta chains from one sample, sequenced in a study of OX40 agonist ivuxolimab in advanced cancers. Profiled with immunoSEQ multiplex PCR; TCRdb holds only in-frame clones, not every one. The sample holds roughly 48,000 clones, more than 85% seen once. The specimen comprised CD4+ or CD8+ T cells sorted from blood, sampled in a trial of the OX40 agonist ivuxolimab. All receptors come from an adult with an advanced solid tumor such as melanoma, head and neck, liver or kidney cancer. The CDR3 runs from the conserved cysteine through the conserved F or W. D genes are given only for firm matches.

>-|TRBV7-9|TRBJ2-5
CASSLGYRNQETQYF
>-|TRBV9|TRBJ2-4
CASSVEAWDAKNIQYF
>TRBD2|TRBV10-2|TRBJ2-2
CASSLGTSGLTGELFF
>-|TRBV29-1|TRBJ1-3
CSVGGTDGNTIYF
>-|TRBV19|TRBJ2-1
CASSIDSGGFSYNEQFF
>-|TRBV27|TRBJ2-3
CASSLSAGVADTQYF
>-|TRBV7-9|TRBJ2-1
CASSLTGPLFF
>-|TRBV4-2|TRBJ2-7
CASSFDNYEQYF
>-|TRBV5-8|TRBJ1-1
CASLRGGNTEAFF
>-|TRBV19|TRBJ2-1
CASNQGSEQFF
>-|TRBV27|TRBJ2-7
CASSLSIGRTYEQYF
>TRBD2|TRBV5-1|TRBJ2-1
CASTNSRGTSIEQFF
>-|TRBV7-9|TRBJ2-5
CASSGNPVTQYF
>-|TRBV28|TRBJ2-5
CASSLDEQPGETQYF
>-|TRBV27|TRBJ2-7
CASSLAGISVHEQYF
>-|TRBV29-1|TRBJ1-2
CSARGKGDYGYTF
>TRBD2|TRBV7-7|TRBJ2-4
CASSAGLTDIQYF
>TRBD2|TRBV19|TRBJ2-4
CASSILTSGGFKIENIQYF
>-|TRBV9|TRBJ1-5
CASSVGPTGNQPQHF
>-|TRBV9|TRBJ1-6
CASSVGETYNSPLHF
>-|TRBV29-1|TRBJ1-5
CSVGEVGGYQPQHF
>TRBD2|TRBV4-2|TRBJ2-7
CASSQDGLAGDLSYEQYF
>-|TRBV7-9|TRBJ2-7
CASSSQKYEQYF
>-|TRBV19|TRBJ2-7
CASTPGPSGIYEQYF
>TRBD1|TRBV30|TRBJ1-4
CAWKTQGGYEKLFF
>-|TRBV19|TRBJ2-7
CASSISGNYEQYF
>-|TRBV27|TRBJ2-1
CASSLSRDNEQFF
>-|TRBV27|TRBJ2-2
CASSTLGVGELFF
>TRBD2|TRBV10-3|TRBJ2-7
CAICPSGGTSSYEQYF
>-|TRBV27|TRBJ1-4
CASSTSIRDLEKLFF
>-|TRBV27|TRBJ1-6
CASSLGQGNSPLHF
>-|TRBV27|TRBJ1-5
CASSLSLYSNQPQHF
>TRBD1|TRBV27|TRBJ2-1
CASRPWGQGLNNEQFF
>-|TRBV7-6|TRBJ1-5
CASSLEVNQPQHF
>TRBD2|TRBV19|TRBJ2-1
CASNAGGPYNEQFF
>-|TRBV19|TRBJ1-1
CASRELGTEAFF
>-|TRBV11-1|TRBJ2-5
CASSLVVAPGETQYF
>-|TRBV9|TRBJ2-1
CASSVGTLNEQFF
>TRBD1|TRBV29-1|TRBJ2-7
CSVGQGAYEQYF
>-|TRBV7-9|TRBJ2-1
CASSMDRTAINNEQFF
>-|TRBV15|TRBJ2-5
CATSRVRVQETQYF
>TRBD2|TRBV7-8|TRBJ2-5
CASSLRERGLQETQYF